Listed below are T cell receptor beta chains from one sample, sequenced in a study of T cells after yellow fever vaccination. A single record per CDR3 protein comes from TCRdb applying MiXCR to the 5' RACE reads. This table has 400,000 or so distinct CDR3 sequences, 15% to 20% appearing once. The sample in question was PBMCs, obtained before the yellow fever booster vaccination. These receptors all come from a man younger than 35 who received the YFV17D yellow fever vaccine. Each CDR3 is given with its conserved first and last residue. Each record gives: V gene, CDR3 length, clone size, J gene, D gene, CDR3 protein, CDR3 DNA. D genes are given only for firm matches. Clone size is shown for a subset of rows, as once, few, many or a class of expanded clone.

>TRBV5-1|16|NA|TRBJ1-2|TRBD1
CASSLAAGTGPGGYTF
TGCGCCAGCAGCTTGGCCGCCGGGACAGGCCCAGGGGGCTACACCTTC
>TRBV7-2|17|NA|TRBJ2-5|NA
CASSLRAVVLARETQYF
TGTGCCAGCAGCTTAAGAGCGGTAGTCCTAGCCCGAGAGACCCAGTACTTC
>TRBV18|14|many|TRBJ1-2|NA
CASSLGTVNYGYTF
TGTGCCAGCTCACTTGGGACGGTAAACTATGGCTACACCTTC
>TRBV10-3|13|NA|TRBJ1-5|NA
CAIKPQLNQPQHF
TGTGCCATCAAACCCCAGCTCAATCAGCCCCAGCATTTT
>TRBV7-2|16|many|TRBJ2-1|TRBD2
CASSLVGAGGYNEQFF
TGTGCCAGCAGCTTAGTTGGAGCGGGGGGTTACAATGAGCAGTTCTTC
>TRBV6-2/TRBV6-3|15|NA|TRBJ2-7|NA
CASTSPPGAGYEQYF
TGTGCCAGCACCAGCCCGCCGGGGGCCGGGTACGAGCAGTACTTC
>TRBV20-1|14|NA|TRBJ2-4|NA
CSAVTTVAKNIQYF
TGCAGTGCTGTCACGACAGTAGCCAAAAACATTCAGTACTTC
>TRBV7-3|13|NA|TRBJ2-2|NA
CASSPTGLEELFF
TGTGCCAGCAGCCCGACCGGTCTGGAGGAGCTGTTTTTT
>TRBV4-3|18|few|TRBJ2-2|NA
CASSQDQNSRSNTGELFF
TGCGCCAGCAGCCAAGATCAAAACAGCCGGTCGAACACCGGGGAGCTGTTTTTT
>TRBV12-3/TRBV12-4|13|few|TRBJ2-5|TRBD2
CASRERGLKTQYF
TGTGCCAGCCGGGAGCGGGGGCTAAAGACCCAGTACTTC
>TRBV27|15|NA|TRBJ2-1|NA
CASSGVGVHGNEQFF
TGTGCCAGCAGTGGGGTTGGGGTACATGGGAATGAGCAGTTCTTC
>TRBV7-8|15|few|TRBJ2-7|TRBD2
CASSPTSGSSYEQYF
TGTGCCAGCAGCCCGACTAGCGGGTCGTCCTACGAGCAGTACTTC
>TRBV18|14|NA|TRBJ2-7|NA
CASSPSGVDYEQYF
TGTGCCAGCTCACCATCGGGTGTCGACTACGAGCAGTACTTC
>TRBV5-1|16|NA|TRBJ2-3|TRBD2
CASSLGLAGEVDTQYF
TGCGCCAGCAGCTTGGGCCTAGCGGGGGAGGTAGATACGCAGTATTTT
>TRBV29-1|14|NA|TRBJ2-2|NA
CSVHHRGQGGELFF
TGCAGCGTCCATCACCGGGGGCAAGGCGGGGAGCTGTTTTTT
>TRBV12-3/TRBV12-4|16|NA|TRBJ2-1|TRBD1
CASSLASNRGKGEQFF
TGTGCCAGCAGTTTAGCGTCGAACAGGGGGAAGGGTGAGCAGTTCTTC
>TRBV6-2/TRBV6-3|14|many|TRBJ2-7|NA
CASEQQGRGYEQYF
TGTGCCAGCGAGCAACAGGGCCGTGGCTACGAGCAGTACTTC
>TRBV15|14|NA|TRBJ2-5|NA
CATSRVFRKETQYF
TGTGCCACCAGCAGAGTGTTCAGGAAAGAGACCCAGTACTTC
>TRBV9|15|few|TRBJ1-1|TRBD1
CASSGDGTVNTEAFF
TGTGCCAGCAGCGGAGATGGGACAGTGAACACTGAAGCTTTCTTT
>TRBV7-9|14|few|TRBJ2-3|NA
CASSQTVTTDTQYF
TGTGCCAGCAGCCAAACAGTCACCACAGATACGCAGTATTTT
>TRBV6-5|16|NA|TRBJ1-2|NA
CASTTAIRGDNYGYTF
TGTGCCAGCACCACGGCGATCAGGGGAGATAACTATGGCTACACCTTC
>TRBV29-1|14|few|TRBJ1-1|TRBD1
CSARRGTGTVEAFF
TGCAGCGCCCGAAGGGGGACAGGGACGGTGGAAGCTTTCTTT
>TRBV18|15|NA|TRBJ2-6|NA
CASSHGSSGANVLTF
TGTGCCAGCTCCCACGGAAGCTCTGGGGCCAACGTCCTGACTTTC
>TRBV7-3|15|many|TRBJ2-1|TRBD1
CASSFSGQGADEQFF
TGTGCCAGCAGCTTCTCTGGACAGGGGGCGGATGAGCAGTTCTTC
>TRBV20-1|16|NA|TRBJ2-5|TRBD2
CSAQKLAGGQAETQYF
TGCAGTGCCCAGAAGCTAGCGGGGGGGCAGGCAGAGACCCAGTACTTC
>TRBV28|13|NA|TRBJ2-5|NA
CASSSELRETQYF
TGTGCCAGCAGTTCCGAGCTGAGGGAGACCCAGTACTTC
>TRBV5-1|15|many|TRBJ1-6|TRBD1
CASSGGQGLPSPLHF
TGCGCCAGCAGCGGCGGACAGGGGCTACCTTCACCCCTCCACTTT
>TRBV4-1|17|few|TRBJ2-2|NA
CASSQDRSSANTGELFF
TGCGCCAGCAGCCAAGATCGGAGCAGCGCGAACACCGGGGAGCTGTTTTTT
>TRBV5-1|16|NA|TRBJ2-5|TRBD2
CASSLPAGGSQETQYF
TGCGCCAGCAGCTTGCCGGCGGGGGGGAGCCAAGAGACCCAGTACTTC
>TRBV12-3/TRBV12-4|15|NA|TRBJ2-7|NA
CASSFEDLYSYEQYF
TGTGCCAGCAGTTTTGAGGACCTTTACTCCTACGAGCAGTACTTC
>TRBV11-2|14|NA|TRBJ2-3|NA
CASSSRALRDTQYF
TGTGCCAGCAGCTCCCGGGCCCTACGGGATACGCAGTATTTT
>TRBV29-1|14|NA|TRBJ2-2|NA
CSVEAAANTGELFF
TGCAGCGTTGAAGCAGCCGCGAACACCGGGGAGCTGTTTTTT
>TRBV9|14|NA|TRBJ1-2|NA
CASSVSPGLYGYTF
TGTGCCAGCAGCGTTTCCCCGGGCCTCTATGGCTACACCTTC
>TRBV7-2|13|few|TRBJ1-2|NA
CASSLRQANGYTF
TGTGCCAGCAGCCTCAGACAGGCGAACGGCTACACCTTC
>TRBV27|15|few|TRBJ1-2|NA
CASSFNGHPNYGYTF
TGTGCCAGCAGTTTCAACGGACACCCCAACTATGGCTACACCTTC
>TRBV7-2|16|few|TRBJ1-4|NA
CASSLNQAGTREKLFF
TGTGCCAGCAGCTTAAATCAGGCAGGGACGCGTGAAAAACTGTTTTTT
>TRBV11-3|13|many|TRBJ2-3|NA
CASSLGTADTQYF
TGTGCCAGCAGCTTAGGGACGGCAGATACGCAGTATTTT
>TRBV27|16|NA|TRBJ2-3|NA
CASSRYRGGGTDTQYF
TGTGCCAGCAGCCGATACAGGGGAGGAGGCACAGATACGCAGTATTTT
>TRBV27|15|NA|TRBJ2-3|TRBD1
CASSRWDRRGWTQYF
TGTGCCAGCAGTAGATGGGACAGGAGGGGGTGGACGCAGTATTTT
>TRBV7-3|16|NA|TRBJ2-5|TRBD2
CASSLNAAGGKETQYF
TGTGCCAGCAGCTTAAACGCAGCGGGGGGTAAAGAGACCCAGTACTTC
>TRBV5-1|14|few|TRBJ1-6|TRBD1
CASSTGGTGERLHF
TGCGCCAGCAGCACAGGCGGGACAGGGGAGCGCCTCCACTTT
>TRBV12-3/TRBV12-4|14|NA|TRBJ1-1|NA
CASSLTLTRGAAFF
TGTGCCAGCAGTTTGACCCTCACCCGAGGGGCAGCTTTCTTT
>TRBV6-5|12|few|TRBJ2-5|NA
CASRTSLETQYF
TGTGCCAGCAGAACTAGCTTGGAGACCCAGTACTTC
>TRBV6-5|15|NA|TRBJ2-3|NA
CASSPLFTSTDTQYF
TGTGCCAGCAGTCCCTTGTTCACAAGCACAGATACGCAGTATTTT
>TRBV6-1|14|NA|TRBJ1-4|TRBD1
CASWDWTGNEKLFF
TGTGCCAGCTGGGATTGGACAGGGAATGAAAAACTGTTTTTT
>TRBV6-4|15|few|TRBJ1-1|TRBD1
CASSAQTGGITEAFF
TGTGCCAGCAGTGCCCAAACAGGGGGTATCACTGAAGCTTTCTTT
>TRBV20-1|14|NA|TRBJ2-5|NA
CSARNHAPQETQYF
TGCAGTGCTAGGAATCACGCCCCCCAAGAGACCCAGTACTTC
>TRBV5-1|13|few|TRBJ1-1|NA
CASSLGRDGEAFF
TGCGCCAGCAGCTTGGGGAGGGATGGTGAAGCTTTCTTT
>TRBV12-3/TRBV12-4|16|few|TRBJ1-2|NA
CASTPLAGALAGGYTF
TGTGCCAGCACTCCTCTCGCTGGGGCGTTAGCGGGTGGCTACACCTTC
>TRBV18|14|few|TRBJ2-3|NA
CASSSKRTVDTQYF
TGTGCCAGCTCATCAAAAAGGACGGTAGATACGCAGTATTTT
>TRBV5-1|15|NA|TRBJ1-6|TRBD1
CASSKGTGNSTPLHF
TGCGCCAGCAGCAAGGGGACAGGGAATTCGACACCCCTCCACTTT
>TRBV4-3|12|NA|TRBJ2-4|NA
CASSYTSGIQYF
TGCGCCAGCAGCTATACCTCGGGCATTCAGTACTTC
>TRBV24-1|17|NA|TRBJ2-2|TRBD1
CATSDYGTGFNTGELFF
TGTGCCACCAGTGACTACGGGACAGGGTTCAACACCGGGGAGCTGTTTTTT